A single count supports the clone carrying this T cell receptor beta chain. V lost 4 bases, J lost 4 bases, and 6 bases stayed unmatched. CDR3 length: 14 amino acids. The germline V gene encodes CDR1 MNHEY and CDR2 SMNVEV (reference sequence). This entry is derived from a study of blood T cell repertoires in COVID-19. Study overall: Both acute and convalescent COVID-19 samples were obtained from the United States, Italy and Spain. The analysed material was cDNA or gDNA that came from T cells, B-cell-depleted T cells, or PBMCs.

In the original analysis: Using reference gene primer amplification, nucleated cell counts were estimated. The assay was immunoSEQ multiplex PCR, and TCRdb's table has in-frame clones only and misses some. The V and J calls and the clone size are those of that table, but D and trimming were determined from the DNA. The sample includes 300,000 to 450,000 clones, around 84% seen only once; the top ten take 3% to 4%. This rearrangement joins TRBV27 to TRBJ1-2; TRBD1 matches at 7 bases. This clonotype originated in a young woman with acute or convalescent COVID-19. Sequencing was carried out using peripheral blood. The CDR3 DNA reads as TGTGCCAGCAGTTCCGACAGGGATATCTATGGCTACACCTTC. Translating it yields CASSSDRDIYGYTF.